Presented here are 14 T cell receptor beta chains from one specimen sequenced in a study of blood T cell repertoires in COVID-19. Assay: immunoSEQ multiplex PCR; the TCRdb copy retains only in-frame clones and omits some. The data show approximately 120,000 clones, with around three quarters seen just once and over 2% held by the top ten. The sequenced sample was peripheral blood. The receptors stem from a woman between 70 and 85 years old with acute or convalescent COVID-19.

This clone was observed a handful of times. The chain couples TRBV2 to TRBJ1-4; D possibly corresponds to TRBD1 (6 bases). CDR1 is SNHLY and CDR2 is FYNNEI in the germline V gene. Trimming left V 6 bases short and J 7 bases short, with 18 bases between. CDR3 length: 15 residues. The CDR3: CASSEDGGGGEKLFF. The CDR3 bases are TGTGCCAGCAGCGAGGATGGGGGAGGGGGTGAAAAACTGTTTTTT.

A few counts support this clone. This rearrangement joins TRBV7-2 to TRBJ2-2, with D maybe TRBD1 (6 bases). Per the germline V gene, CDR1 is SGHTA and CDR2 is FQGNSA. With 5 bases removed from V and 8 bases from J, the gap between germline ends came to 15 bases. CDR3 length: 14 amino acids. The CDR3 is CASSLESRGGELFF. As DNA, the CDR3 is TGTGCCAGCAGCCTAGAATCCAGGGGAGGGGAGCTGTTTTTT.

The chain carries TRBV3-1 (or the pseudogene TRBV3-2) and TRBJ2-7; the D gene is possibly TRBD1 (6 bases). The CDR3 is 12 amino acids. V shed 0 bases and J shed 11 bases, with 11 bases lying between them. CDR1 is LGHDT, CDR2 YNNKEL, per germline (reference sequence). CDR3 coding DNA: TGTGCCAGCAGCCAAGACGGGACATTCAAGTACTTC. It specifies CASSQDGTFKYF.

With regard to this clone: A single base separates this from a much larger clone, so it may be a read error. V usage is TRBV6-5 and J usage is TRBJ2-5; the match to TRBD2 covers 9 bases. V lost 5 bases and J lost 5; bases outside the gene matches: 3. The V gene's germline CDR1 is MNHEY and CDR2 SVGAGI. This CDR3 spans 13 amino acids. The CDR3 DNA reads as TGTGCCAGCAGTCCCGGACTAGCGGAGACCCAGTACTTC. Amino acid sequence: CASSPGLAETQYF.

The chain is built from TRBV7-2 and TRBJ1-5; the D is unclear. Germline V gives CDR1 SGHTA, CDR2 FQGNSA. V was pared by 5 bases and J by 0 bases, with 17 bases between. The CDR3 is 17 residues long. The CDR3 loop is CASSQLGGPNSNQPQHF. DNA for the CDR3: TGTGCCAGCAGCCAACTGGGAGGCCCGAATAGCAATCAGCCCCAGCATTTT.

This sequence joins TRBV5-1 and TRBJ2-1; 8 nucleotides match TRBD2. This CDR3 spans 14 amino acids. Per germline, CDR1 SGHRS and CDR2 YFSETQ. Unmatched junction bases numbered 10, after V lost 10 bases and J lost 4 bases. For the CDR3, the DNA is TGCGCCCGCGGTGGGGCGGGGGGTTACAATGAGCAGTTCTTC. This sequence encodes CARGGAGGYNEQFF.

The chain has TRBV5-6 and TRBJ2-3, with TRBD1 as a possible D gene (5 bases). The V end was cut by 5 bases, the J end by 5 bases, with 9 bases between. The CDR3 has 12 residues. Germline CDR1 is SGHDT and CDR2 is YYEEEE. The DNA for the CDR3 is TGTGCCAGCAGTCCCCAGGGAGATACGCAGTATTTT. It codes for CASSPQGDTQYF.

The chain is built from TRBV29-1 and TRBJ1-2, with D hard to call. V was clipped by 0 bases and J by 9 bases, with 8 bases between them. This CDR3 comprises 11 residues. Germline V gene data show CDR1 as SQVTM and CDR2 as ANQGSEA. Here the CDR3 DNA reads TGCAGCGTTGAAGAATACAGCAGCTACACCTTC. Protein product: CSVEEYSSYTF. Drawing the rest from reference TRBV29-1 and TRBJ1-2, the complete variable domain is SAVISQKPSRDICQRGTSLTIQCQVDSQVTMMFWYRQQPGQSLTLIATANQGSEATYESGFVIDKFPISRPNLTFSTLTVSNMSPEDSSIYLCSVEEYSSYTFGSGTRLTVV.

A few counts support this clone. J is TRBJ1-5 and V is TRBV19, with D possibly being TRBD1 (6 bases). Trimming pared 5 bases from V and 9 bases from J, leaving 14 bases between. The germline V gene encodes CDR1 LNHDA and CDR2 SQIVND (reference sequence). The CDR3 runs 13 residues. The CDR3 protein is CASSRGGPWPQHF. CDR3 bases: TGTGCCAGTAGTCGGGGGGGGCCGTGGCCCCAGCATTTT.

DNA for the CDR3: TGTGCCATCAGTGACCCCAGAGGGGGCTACGAGCAGTACTTC. Protein sequence: CAISDPRGGYEQYF. The gene calls are TRBV10-3 and TRBJ2-7; weak D call: TRBD1 (6 bases). The ends were cut back, 3 bases at V and 3 bases at J, with 12 bases in the middle. CDR3 size: 14 residues. Germline CDR1 is ENHRY and CDR2 is SYGVKD.

This clone was seen a handful of times. The chain links TRBV28 to TRBJ2-1, with TRBD2 matching over 7 bases. J gave up 0 bases and V 6 bases, and 5 bases lay outside the gene matches. Germline CDR1 and CDR2: MDHEN and SYDVKM. The CDR3 loop spans 15 amino acids. The CDR3 coding sequence is TGTGCCAGCAGCTCCCCGGGAGGCTCCTACAATGAGCAGTTCTTC. Translating gives CASSSPGGSYNEQFF.

The V and J genes are TRBV5-1 and TRBJ2-5, with 12 bases lining up with TRBD2. The CDR3 runs 17 residues. V lost 2 bases, J lost 1 base, and 6 bases stayed unmatched. The germline CDR1 and CDR2 sequences are SGHRS and YFSETQ. The CDR3 region has the DNA TGCGCCAGCAGCTTAAGACTAGCGGGGGCAACCCAAGAGACCCAGTACTTC. The encoded protein is CASSLRLAGATQETQYF.

The V call is TRBV27, the J call TRBJ1-2; D is perhaps TRBD1 (5 bases). This CDR3 spans 13 amino acids. Germline CDR1 MNHEY, CDR2 SMNVEV (reference sequence). The V end lost 4 bases, the J end lost 8 bases, and 14 bases lay between the germline ends. This CDR3 reads CASSSSGGGGYTF. CDR3 coding DNA: TGTGCCAGCAGTTCCTCCGGGGGAGGGGGCTACACCTTC.

V usage is TRBV6-5 and J usage is TRBJ2-2; possible D gene TRBD1, 5 bases. V gave up 10 bases and J gave up 4 bases, with 16 bases separating them. This CDR3 is built from 14 residues. The germline V gene has CDR1 MNHEY and CDR2 SVGAGI. DNA of the CDR3: TGTGCCACTGCTGGGTGGGGCGCCACCGGGGAGCTGTTTTTT. Translating it yields CATAGWGATGELFF.